The sequence of this T cell receptor beta chain was determined in a study of T-cell reconstitution after alpha-beta-depleted transplantation in children. The TCRbeta library was prepared with unique molecular identifiers. In TCRdb, the PCR reads were re-called with MiXCR into one record per CDR3 protein. The data show 490,000 or so distinct CDR3 sequences, about 10% seen once. This CDR3 comprises 15 residues. Looked up from germline, CDR1 is WSHSY and CDR2 is SAAADI. V dropped 6 bases and J dropped 5; count of bases not matched to a gene: 5. In its sample, this clonotype was seen many times. The target antigen is unknown. Findings and caveats of the study: For some patients, TCRbeta diversity was high at day 60 because of recipient T cells and thymic progenitors that survived. At the one-year point after transplant, T-cell counts and TCRbeta diversity were found to come mostly from T cells that had been newly produced. Reportedly, roughly two months post-transplant, alpha-beta T cells arose from several hundred expanded graft clones.

The source material was PBMCs, sampled before TCRalphabeta/CD19-depleted stem cell transplant. The clonotype comes from a child between 2 and 9 years old with inherited bone marrow failure, due to receive a stem cell transplant. The chain couples TRBV10-2 to TRBJ2-2, with 11 nucleotides matching TRBD2. CDR3 region: CASRDIAGGTGELFF. CDR3 in DNA: TGCGCCAGCAGGGATATAGCGGGAGGGACCGGGGAGCTGTTTTTT.